The 13 T cell receptor beta chains listed next were all sequenced from one sample in a study of T cell repertoires in cytomegalovirus infection. The antigens of these receptors remain unknown. TCRdb processed the reads anew with MiXCR; each CDR3 protein has one entry. The sample contains a few hundred thousand distinct CDR3 sequences, roughly 42% of which appear only once. Source: cultured PBMCs, taken from culture after CMV antigen stimulation. The receptors shown here come from a human donor in good health (CMV status not recorded). Some clones in this sample may be carry-over from other donors' samples.

This clonotype was observed a handful of times. This chain links TRBV12-3 or TRBV12-4 with TRBJ1-6, with 8 positions matching TRBD1. The CDR3 spans 17 residues. Germline trimming cut 6 bases from V and 7 bases from J; bases unmatched to any gene: 14. CDR3 coding DNA: TGTGCCAGCAGCCCAACAGGGGGTCGTGCCGAAAATTCACCCCTCCACTTT. Protein sequence: CASSPTGGRAENSPLHF.

This clonotype was observed a handful of times. V and J are TRBV11-2 and TRBJ2-2; D is perhaps TRBD1 or TRBD2 (5 bases each). CDR1 is SGHAT, CDR2 FQNNGV, per germline. Trimming took 5 bases from V and 6 from J, leaving 16 bases between them. The CDR3 covers 15 residues. CDR3 amino acids: CASSRRGAEAGELFF. CDR3 nucleotides: TGTGCCAGCAGCCGCCGAGGGGCGGAAGCCGGGGAGCTGTTTTTT.

This chain links TRBV2 with TRBJ1-6, with a weak D call TRBD1 (6 bases). In germline, CDR1 is SNHLY, CDR2 FYNNEI. The V end lost 2 bases, the J end lost 4 bases, and 15 bases lay between the germline ends. There are 17 residues in the CDR3. The DNA for the CDR3 is TGTGCCAGCAGTGAAAGGGACGCAGGGGCATATAATTCACCCCTCCACTTT. Translated, it gives CASSERDAGAYNSPLHF.

The V gene is TRBV20-1, the J gene TRBJ2-1; 13 bases are a match to TRBD2. Germline assignment: CDR1 DFQATT and CDR2 SNEGSKA (reference sequence). The ends lost 3 bases at V and 3 bases at J; junction bases unmatched: 8. The CDR3 is 17 residues long. The CDR3 DNA sequence: TGCAGTGCTAGTATTTTAACTAGCGGGGGGGGCTACAATGAGCAGTTCTTC. This sequence encodes CSASILTSGGGYNEQFF.

This clonotype was detected a few times. This chain joins TRBV9 and TRBJ1-3; possibly TRBD1 for D (5 bases). The CDR3 contains 14 residues. Germline lookup yields CDR1 SGDLS and CDR2 YYNGEE. V was clipped by 3 bases and J by 1 base, with 8 bases between them. This chain's CDR3 is CASSGRASGNTIYF. CDR3 nucleotides: TGTGCCAGCAGCGGCAGGGCTTCTGGAAACACCATATATTTT.

The chain combines TRBV7-2 with TRBJ2-5; D might be TRBD1 (5 bases). V shed 4 bases and J shed 5 bases, with 11 bases lying between them. Germline CDR1 reads SGHTA; CDR2 reads FQGNSA. CDR3 length: 13 amino acids. The CDR3 coding sequence is TGTGCCAGCAGCTCGGACATACTGGAGACCCAGTACTTC. Its translation is CASSSDILETQYF. Drawing the rest from reference TRBV7-2 and TRBJ2-5, the complete variable domain is GAGVSQSPSNKVTEKGKDVELRCDPISGHTALYWYRQSLGQGLEFLIYFQGNSAPDKSGLPSDRFSAERTGGSVSTLTIQRTQQEDSAVYLCASSSDILETQYFGPGTRLLVL.

J is TRBJ2-1 and V is TRBV7-2; 7 bases align to TRBD2. Trimming at V came to 5 bases and at J to 3 bases, leaving 7 bases not matched to a gene. CDR3 length equals 15 residues. Germline CDR1 is SGHTA and CDR2 is FQGNSA. The CDR3 loop reads CASSGGGWRYNEQFF. The CDR3 DNA sequence: TGTGCCAGCAGCGGGGGGGGGTGGCGCTACAATGAGCAGTTCTTC.

This chain uses TRBV7-2 with TRBJ2-3; D remains unclear. There are 12 residues in the CDR3. V shed 5 bases and J shed 2 bases, with 5 bases lying between them. CDR1 and CDR2 from the germline V gene are SGHTA and FQGNSA. The CDR3 DNA reads TGTGCCAGCAGCGCCCCCACAGATACGCAGTATTTT. Translated: CASSAPTDTQYF.

This chain joins TRBV6-2 or TRBV6-3 and TRBJ2-1; weak D call: TRBD2 (6 bases). The V and J ends lost 2 bases and 8 bases respectively, with 16 bases between them. The germline V gene has CDR1 MNHEY and CDR2 SVGEGT. The CDR3 extends over 15 amino acids. The CDR3 loop is CASSYRTGVIHEQFF. The CDR3 nucleotides read TGTGCCAGCAGTTACAGAACGGGAGTTATCCATGAGCAGTTCTTC.

The gene calls are TRBV6-5 and TRBJ2-7; 12 bases map to TRBD2. V shed 6 bases and J 6 bases; nucleotides not matched to a gene: 9. Germline loops: CDR1 MNHEY, CDR2 SVGAGI. This CDR3 is 15 amino acids long. The CDR3 DNA sequence: TGTGCCAGCAGGCGACTAGCGGGGGTCTTCGGCGAGCAGTACTTC. It encodes CASRRLAGVFGEQYF.

The chain uses TRBV4-1 and TRBJ2-7, with 8 bases identical to TRBD2. Looked up from germline, CDR1 is MGHRA and CDR2 is YSYEKL. The CDR3 has 17 residues. V shed 1 base, J shed 6 bases, and the junction held 14 bases outside the gene matches. The CDR3 DNA follows: TGCGCCAGCAGCCAAGCGTCAAGCGGGAGAACCATGGGCGAGCAGTACTTC. It is translated as CASSQASSGRTMGEQYF.

This chain uses TRBV29-1 with TRBJ2-1; no firm D call. V lost 2 bases to trimming and J lost 1 base, with 3 bases between them. Germline V lookup: CDR1 SQVTM, CDR2 ANQGSEA. The CDR3 length is 12 residues. CDR3: CSVEPSYNEQFF. CDR3 nucleotides: TGCAGCGTTGAACCTTCCTACAATGAGCAGTTCTTC.

This clonotype was observed a handful of times. The chain is built from TRBV12-3 or TRBV12-4 and TRBJ1-3; tentative D call: TRBD1 (6 bases). Trimming pared 4 bases from V and 4 bases from J, leaving 14 bases between. This CDR3 is built from 15 residues. This CDR3 reads CASSSRGDYGNTIYF. The CDR3 coding sequence is TGTGCCAGCAGTTCCAGGGGAGATTACGGAAACACCATATATTTT.